A selection of T cell receptor beta chains follows, all from one sample in a study of Graves' ophthalmopathy and Graves' hyperthyroidism. One entry per CDR3 protein results from TCRdb running MiXCR on the multiplex PCR reads. The table records under 250,000 distinct CDR3 sequences, around a fifth of them present only once. Sample: peripheral blood. Receptor source: a woman aged 45-59 years with Graves' ophthalmopathy. Each CDR3 is given with its conserved first and last residue. The order of the fields is J gene, CDR3 length, D gene, V gene, clone size, CDR3 protein, CDR3 DNA. A D gene is named only where the DNA matches it firmly. Rows may omit the clone size; those that give it use once, few, many or a size class.

j_call: TRBJ2-7; cdr3_length: 13; d_call: NA; v_call: TRBV6-1; clone_size: NA; cdr3_aa: CASRAFGGYEQYF; cdr3_nt: TGTGCCAGCAGAGCCTTTGGAGGGTACGAGCAGTACTTC
j_call: TRBJ1-1; cdr3_length: 13; d_call: NA; v_call: TRBV6-5; clone_size: many; cdr3_aa: CASSYGRNTEAFF; cdr3_nt: TGTGCCAGCAGTTATGGAAGGAACACTGAAGCTTTCTTT
j_call: TRBJ1-1; cdr3_length: 14; d_call: NA; v_call: TRBV18; clone_size: NA; cdr3_aa: CASSPRGLGTEAFF; cdr3_nt: TGTGCCAGCTCGCCCCGGGGACTCGGCACTGAAGCTTTCTTT
j_call: TRBJ2-2; cdr3_length: 14; d_call: NA; v_call: TRBV24-1; clone_size: many; cdr3_aa: CATSARGHTGELFF; cdr3_nt: TGTGCCACCAGTGCAAGGGGACACACCGGGGAGCTGTTTTTT
j_call: TRBJ1-1; cdr3_length: 15; d_call: TRBD1; v_call: TRBV28; clone_size: many; cdr3_aa: CASSPPGTGVTEAFF; cdr3_nt: TGTGCCAGCAGCCCCCCCGGGACAGGGGTCACTGAAGCTTTCTTT
j_call: TRBJ2-7; cdr3_length: 15; d_call: TRBD2; v_call: TRBV28; clone_size: many; cdr3_aa: CASGGSSGSSHEQYF; cdr3_nt: TGTGCCAGCGGGGGATCTAGCGGCAGTTCTCACGAGCAGTACTTC
j_call: TRBJ1-2; cdr3_length: 14; d_call: TRBD1; v_call: TRBV4-1; clone_size: few; cdr3_aa: CASSQDEDRYGYTF; cdr3_nt: TGCGCCAGCAGCCAAGATGAGGACAGGTATGGCTACACCTTC
j_call: TRBJ1-5; cdr3_length: 14; d_call: TRBD1; v_call: TRBV20-1; clone_size: few; cdr3_aa: CSASAGQGNQPQHF; cdr3_nt: TGCAGTGCTAGCGCGGGACAGGGGAATCAGCCCCAGCATTTT
j_call: TRBJ2-5; cdr3_length: 17; d_call: TRBD1; v_call: TRBV6-2/TRBV6-3; clone_size: once; cdr3_aa: CASSKTGGFTERETQYF; cdr3_nt: TGTGCCAGCAGTAAGACAGGGGGCTTTACGGAGCGAGAGACCCAGTACTTC
j_call: TRBJ1-2; cdr3_length: 16; d_call: TRBD1; v_call: TRBV12-3/TRBV12-4; clone_size: once; cdr3_aa: CASSLSRWGQGNGYTF; cdr3_nt: TGTGCCAGCAGTTTAAGTAGGTGGGGACAGGGAAATGGCTACACCTTC